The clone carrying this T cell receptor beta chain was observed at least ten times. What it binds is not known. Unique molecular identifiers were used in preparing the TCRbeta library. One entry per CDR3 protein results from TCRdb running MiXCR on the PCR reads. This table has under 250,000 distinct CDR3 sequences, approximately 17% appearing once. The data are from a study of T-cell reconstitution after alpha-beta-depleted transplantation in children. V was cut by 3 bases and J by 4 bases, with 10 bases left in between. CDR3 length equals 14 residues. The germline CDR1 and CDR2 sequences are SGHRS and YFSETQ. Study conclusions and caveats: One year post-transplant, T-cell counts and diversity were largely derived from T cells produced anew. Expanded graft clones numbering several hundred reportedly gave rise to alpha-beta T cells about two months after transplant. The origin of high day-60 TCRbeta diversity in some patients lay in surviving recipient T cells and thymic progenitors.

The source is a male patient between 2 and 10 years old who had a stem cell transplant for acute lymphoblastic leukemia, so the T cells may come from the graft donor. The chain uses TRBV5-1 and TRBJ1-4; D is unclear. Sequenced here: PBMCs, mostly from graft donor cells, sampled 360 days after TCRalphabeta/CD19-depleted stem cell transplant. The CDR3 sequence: CASSSDWVNEKLFF. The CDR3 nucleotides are TGCGCCAGCAGCTCCGATTGGGTTAATGAAAAACTGTTTTTT. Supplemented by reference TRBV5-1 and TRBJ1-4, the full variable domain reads KAGVTQTPRYLIKTRGQQVTLSCSPISGHRSVSWYQQTPGQGLQFLFEYFSETQRNKGNFPGRFSGRQFSNSRSEMNVSTLELGDSALYLCASSSDWVNEKLFFGSGTQLSVL.